These 11 T cell receptor beta chains were sequenced from one sample in a study of blood T cell repertoires in COVID-19. Measured with immunoSEQ multiplex PCR; TCRdb has only the in-frame clones, and not every one. The data contain about 220,000 clones, roughly 89% of them seen just once; the ten biggest clones take up 2.2%. Source material: peripheral blood. These receptors were collected from a man aged 30 to 45 who had recovered from COVID-19.

This clone was found once. The V gene is TRBV6-5, the J gene TRBJ2-7; 7 bases are a match to TRBD2. The CDR3 covers 14 residues. Germline loops: CDR1 MNHEY, CDR2 SVGAGI. Losses at the gene ends were 11 bases for V and 2 bases for J; bases not matched to a gene: 12. CDR3 DNA: TGTGCCTCAACGGGTGGGAGGGATCCCTACGAGCAGTACTTC. It yields the protein CASTGGRDPYEQYF.

CDR3 in DNA: TGTGCCAGCAGCCAAGAGGGACAGGGGAGTTTGGCTTTCTTT. It translates to CASSQEGQGSLAFF. The rearrangement uses TRBV3-1 (or the pseudogene TRBV3-2) and TRBJ1-1; 10 nucleotides line up with TRBD1. Germline V CDR1 and CDR2: LGHDT, YNNKEL (reference sequence). CDR3 length: 14 residues. V was pared by 0 bases and J by 11 bases, with 6 bases of the junction left unmatched.

This clone was detected only a few times. The rearrangement uses TRBV6-5 and TRBJ2-1; 9 positions match TRBD1. J was trimmed by 7 bases and V by 5 bases; bases with no gene match: 9. Germline V gene sequence: CDR1 MNHEY, CDR2 SVGAGI. This CDR3 has 15 amino acids. The CDR3 DNA reads as TGTGCCAGCAGTACTTCCGGGACAGGGAGGAATGAGCAGTTCTTC. Its translation: CASSTSGTGRNEQFF.

This chain links TRBV5-1 with TRBJ1-6; no reliable D call. Between the trimmed V and J ends, which lost 1 base and 7 bases, there was a span of 15 bases. Germline assignment: CDR1 SGHRS and CDR2 YFSETQ. This CDR3 has 16 residues. In DNA form, the CDR3 reads TGCGCCAGCAGCTTGTTCGGTGGTGGGCAAAATTCACCCCTCCACTTT. Encoded protein: CASSLFGGGQNSPLHF. Filled out from reference TRBV5-1 and TRBJ1-6, the complete variable domain reads KAGVTQTPRYLIKTRGQQVTLSCSPISGHRSVSWYQQTPGQGLQFLFEYFSETQRNKGNFPGRFSGRQFSNSRSEMNVSTLELGDSALYLCASSLFGGGQNSPLHFGNGTRLTVT.

V gene TRBV6-5 combines with J gene TRBJ2-1, with 9 positions matching TRBD2. The CDR3 loop spans 14 amino acids. J gave up 10 bases and V 6 bases, and 10 bases lay outside the gene matches. Germline V gene sequence: CDR1 MNHEY, CDR2 SVGAGI. Here the CDR3 reads CASSPSSGTREQFF. The CDR3 DNA reads as TGTGCCAGCAGCCCCTCTAGCGGGACCAGGGAGCAGTTCTTC.

This clone was observed a handful of times. The chain employs TRBV2 and TRBJ1-6, with 7 bases lining up with TRBD1. This CDR3 contains 14 residues. CDR1 and CDR2 (germline): SNHLY, FYNNEI. Trimming removed 6 bases from V and 6 bases from J; junction bases left unmatched: 5. CDR3 residues: CASRTGNSNSPLHF. The CDR3 DNA reads TGTGCCAGCAGGACAGGGAACTCTAATTCACCCCTCCACTTT.

The V call is TRBV18, the J call TRBJ2-3, with 10 bases fitting TRBD2. Germline V gives CDR1 KGHSH, CDR2 LQKENI. V lost 6 bases and J lost 1; bases outside the gene matches: 7. CDR3 length: 16 amino acids. CDR3 sequence: CASSRERGGRTDTQYF. In nucleotides, the CDR3 is TGTGCCAGCTCCCGAGAGCGGGGGGGACGCACAGATACGCAGTATTTT.

The V gene is TRBV6-5, the J gene TRBJ2-2; TRBD1 aligns across 8 bases. Germline CDR1 and CDR2: MNHEY and SVGAGI. V gave up 1 base and J gave up 6 bases; unmatched junction bases: 4. CDR3 length equals 15 residues. This CDR3 is CASSYFATGAGELFF. The DNA for the CDR3 is TGTGCCAGCAGTTACTTCGCGACAGGGGCCGGGGAGCTGTTTTTT.

In this sample, this clone turned up once. The chain couples TRBV5-1 to TRBJ1-3; 8 bases map to TRBD1. The CDR3 spans 14 residues. CDR1 is SGHRS, CDR2 YFSETQ, per germline. J was trimmed by 4 bases and V by 3 bases; bases with no gene match: 3. The CDR3, as DNA: TGCGCCAGCAGCTGGACAGGGTTGGGAAACACCATATATTTT. Translation gives CASSWTGLGNTIYF.

This chain joins TRBV10-1 and TRBJ2-3, with 8 bases aligning to TRBD2. Per germline, CDR1 WNHNN and CDR2 SYGVQD (reference sequence). The CDR3 runs 15 residues. With V trimmed by 3 bases and J by 4 bases, 6 bases remained unmatched. For the CDR3, the DNA is TGCGCCAGCAGTGAATCGAGCGGGGGATCAGATACGCAGTATTTT. Its translation is CASSESSGGSDTQYF.

The chain couples TRBV6-1 to TRBJ2-3, with 9 bases identical to TRBD2. The CDR3 runs to 17 residues. V lost 3 bases, J lost 6 bases, and 13 bases stayed unmatched. Per germline, CDR1 MNHNS and CDR2 SASEGT. The chain's CDR3 is CASSDTGLAGEEDTQYF. The CDR3 bases are TGTGCCAGCAGTGACACGGGCTTAGCGGGGGAGGAGGATACGCAGTATTTT.